A selection of T cell receptor beta chains follows, all from one sample in a study of T cell responses to AZD1222 COVID-19 vaccine. Clones were read by immunoSEQ multiplex PCR, and TCRdb kept only the in-frame ones, dropping some. This table holds tens of thousands of clones, about 88% found once. Here the sequenced sample was peripheral blood, taken on day 0 of AZD1222 vaccination. The receptors derive from an adult in good health. CDR3s include the opening cysteine and the closing phenylalanine or tryptophan. Fields, in order: V gene, J gene, CDR3 protein.

V gene: TRBV7-3; J gene: TRBJ2-7; CDR3 protein: CASSDPGTSHEQYF
V gene: TRBV28; J gene: TRBJ1-4; CDR3 protein: CASSLPGWRSNEKLFF
V gene: TRBV7-2; J gene: TRBJ2-3; CDR3 protein: CASSAAPPSGTRDTQYF
V gene: TRBV13; J gene: TRBJ2-5; CDR3 protein: CASSSRTAQETQYF
V gene: TRBV9; J gene: TRBJ2-2; CDR3 protein: CASNRDNTGELFF
V gene: TRBV7-2; J gene: TRBJ2-1; CDR3 protein: CASSLAPYNEQFF
V gene: TRBV3-1/TRBV3-2; J gene: TRBJ2-7; CDR3 protein: CASSRSLTGSYEQYF
V gene: TRBV29-1; J gene: TRBJ2-1; CDR3 protein: CSVRTGGINEQFF
V gene: TRBV25-1; J gene: TRBJ1-1; CDR3 protein: CASSKGLSMNTEAFF
V gene: TRBV28; J gene: TRBJ1-2; CDR3 protein: CASSRPGGGHYGYTF
V gene: TRBV4-2; J gene: TRBJ1-2; CDR3 protein: CASSQVSLPTANYGYTF
V gene: TRBV12-3/TRBV12-4; J gene: TRBJ1-6; CDR3 protein: CASSSGGQGIGTF
V gene: TRBV29-1; J gene: TRBJ2-7; CDR3 protein: CSVGGRSSYEQYF
V gene: TRBV28; J gene: TRBJ2-7; CDR3 protein: CASSTGGQGARARYF
V gene: TRBV9; J gene: TRBJ2-7; CDR3 protein: CASSPTGGSYEQYF
V gene: TRBV9; J gene: TRBJ2-3; CDR3 protein: CASSDSGGGPTDTQYF
V gene: TRBV7-9; J gene: TRBJ2-5; CDR3 protein: CASTLTSGKETQYF
V gene: TRBV4-1; J gene: TRBJ2-7; CDR3 protein: CASSHTDTDYEQYF
V gene: TRBV19; J gene: TRBJ2-1; CDR3 protein: CASSKSVGTSDNEQFF
V gene: TRBV30; J gene: TRBJ2-1; CDR3 protein: CACSLAGGRSSYNEQFF
V gene: TRBV20-1; J gene: TRBJ1-2; CDR3 protein: CSAPGNGYTF
V gene: TRBV4-2; J gene: TRBJ1-4; CDR3 protein: CASSQVATGDEKLFF
V gene: TRBV6-5; J gene: TRBJ1-1; CDR3 protein: CASSYVLTGNTEAFF
V gene: TRBV19; J gene: TRBJ1-5; CDR3 protein: CASSMDRNSNQPQHF
V gene: TRBV2; J gene: TRBJ1-6; CDR3 protein: CASRATGGGSPLHF
V gene: TRBV4-3; J gene: TRBJ2-1; CDR3 protein: CASSLNNENEQFF
V gene: TRBV19; J gene: TRBJ2-2; CDR3 protein: CASSPPGTGLAGLANTGELFF
V gene: TRBV19; J gene: TRBJ2-3; CDR3 protein: CASSMIAGAGTDTQYF
V gene: TRBV19; J gene: TRBJ1-2; CDR3 protein: CASSLQDRGHGYTF
V gene: TRBV19; J gene: TRBJ1-5; CDR3 protein: CASSRGQGSNQPQHF
V gene: TRBV6-1; J gene: TRBJ2-7; CDR3 protein: CASSEVESVVSYEQYF
V gene: TRBV25-1; J gene: TRBJ1-2; CDR3 protein: CASSPLDSPDGYTF
V gene: TRBV11-2; J gene: TRBJ2-7; CDR3 protein: CASSGRDRGSYEQYF
V gene: TRBV28; J gene: TRBJ2-7; CDR3 protein: CASSSPWGTGGRYEQYF
V gene: TRBV7-8; J gene: TRBJ2-3; CDR3 protein: CASSQESTDTQYF
V gene: TRBV7-2; J gene: TRBJ1-6; CDR3 protein: CASSLGYRGDSPLHF